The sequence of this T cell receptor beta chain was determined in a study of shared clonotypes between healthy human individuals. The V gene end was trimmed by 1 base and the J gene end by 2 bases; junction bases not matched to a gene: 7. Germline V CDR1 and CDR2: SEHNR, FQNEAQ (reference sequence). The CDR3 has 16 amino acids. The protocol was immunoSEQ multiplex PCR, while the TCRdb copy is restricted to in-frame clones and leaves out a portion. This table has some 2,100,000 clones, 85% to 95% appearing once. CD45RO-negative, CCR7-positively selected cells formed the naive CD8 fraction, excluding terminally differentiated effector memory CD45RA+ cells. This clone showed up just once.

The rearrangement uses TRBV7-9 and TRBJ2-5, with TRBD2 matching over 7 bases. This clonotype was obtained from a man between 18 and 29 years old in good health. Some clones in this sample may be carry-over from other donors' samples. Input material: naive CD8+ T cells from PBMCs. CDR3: CASSLVGGSVQETQYF. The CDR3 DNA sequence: TGTGCCAGCAGCTTAGTGGGCGGGAGTGTGCAAGAGACCCAGTACTTC. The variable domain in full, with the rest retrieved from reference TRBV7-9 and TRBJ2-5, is DTGVSQNPRHKITKRGQNVTFRCDPISEHNRLYWYRQTLGQGPEFLTYFQNEAQLEKSRLLSDRFSAERPKGSFSTLEIQRTEQGDSAMYLCASSLVGGSVQETQYFGPGTRLLVL.